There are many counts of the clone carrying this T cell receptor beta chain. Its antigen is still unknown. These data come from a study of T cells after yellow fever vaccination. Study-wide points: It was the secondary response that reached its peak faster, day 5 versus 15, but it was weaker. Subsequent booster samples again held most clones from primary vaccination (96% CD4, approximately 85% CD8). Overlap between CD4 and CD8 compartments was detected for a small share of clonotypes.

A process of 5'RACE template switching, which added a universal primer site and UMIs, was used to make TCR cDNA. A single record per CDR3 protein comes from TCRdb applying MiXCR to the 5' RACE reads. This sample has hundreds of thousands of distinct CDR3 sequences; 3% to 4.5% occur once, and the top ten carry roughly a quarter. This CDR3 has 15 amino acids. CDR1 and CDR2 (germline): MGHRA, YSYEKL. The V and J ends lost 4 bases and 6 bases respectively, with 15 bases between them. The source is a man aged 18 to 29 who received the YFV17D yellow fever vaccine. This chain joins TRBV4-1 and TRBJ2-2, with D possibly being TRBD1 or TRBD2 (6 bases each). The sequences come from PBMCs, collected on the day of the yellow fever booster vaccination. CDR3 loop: CASSPGYGGPGELFF. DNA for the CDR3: TGCGCCAGCAGCCCAGGCTATGGGGGGCCCGGGGAGCTGTTTTTT.